This T cell receptor beta chain was obtained from a study of blood T cell repertoires in COVID-19. Overall study: Collection of acute and convalescent COVID-19 samples took place in the United States, Italy and Spain.

Germline-derived CDR1 and CDR2 are SGDLS and YYNGEE. V shed 0 bases and J 2 bases; nucleotides not matched to a gene: 2. The CDR3 extends over 14 amino acids. Points on this clone: Other DNA variants within this sample encode the same CDR3.

Clones were sequenced by immunoSEQ multiplex PCR, and TCRdb holds only the in-frame ones, with some missing. The table shows 90,000 or so clones, with roughly nine tenths occurring only once. The chain couples TRBV9 to TRBJ2-7; 7 bases are shared with TRBD2. The sequenced material came from peripheral blood. This sequence was found in a man aged 55 to 70 with COVID-19, enrolled during active disease. The CDR3 DNA reads TGTGCCAGCAGCGTAGCGGCGGGGGCCTACGAGCAGTACTTC. Amino acids: CASSVAAGAYEQYF.